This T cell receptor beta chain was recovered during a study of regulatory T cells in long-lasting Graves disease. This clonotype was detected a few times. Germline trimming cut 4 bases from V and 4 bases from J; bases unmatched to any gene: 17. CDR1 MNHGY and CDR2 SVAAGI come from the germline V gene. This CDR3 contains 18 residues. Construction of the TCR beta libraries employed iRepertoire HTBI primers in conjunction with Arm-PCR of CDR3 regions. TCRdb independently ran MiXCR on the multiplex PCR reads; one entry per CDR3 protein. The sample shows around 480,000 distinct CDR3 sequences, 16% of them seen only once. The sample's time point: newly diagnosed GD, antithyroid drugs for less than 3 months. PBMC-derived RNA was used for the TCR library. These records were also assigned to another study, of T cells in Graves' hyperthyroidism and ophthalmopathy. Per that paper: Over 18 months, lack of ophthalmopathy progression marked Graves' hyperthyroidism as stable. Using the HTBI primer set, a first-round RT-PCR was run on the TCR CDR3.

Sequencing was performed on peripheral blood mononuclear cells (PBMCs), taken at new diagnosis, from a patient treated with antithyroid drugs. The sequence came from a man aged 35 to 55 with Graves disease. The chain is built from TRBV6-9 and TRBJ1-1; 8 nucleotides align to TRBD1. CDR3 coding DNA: TGTGCCAGCAGTTTTCGGAGGACAGGGAGACGGGGGGGCACTGAAGCTTTCTTT. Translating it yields CASSFRRTGRRGGTEAFF.